There are many counts of the clone carrying this T cell receptor beta chain. The CDR3 loop spans 13 amino acids. The germline V gene has CDR1 MNHNS and CDR2 SASEGT. Trimming took 1 base from V and 8 from J, leaving 11 bases between them. The data stem from a study of T cells in Graves' hyperthyroidism and ophthalmopathy. Template material for amplifying TCR beta CDR3 regions consisted of RNA transcripts. Researchers ran a first-round RT-PCR on the TCR CDR3 using the HTBI primer set. TCRdb ran MiXCR on the multiplex PCR reads and lists one entry per CDR3 protein. The table includes 280,000 or so distinct CDR3 sequences, around 15% detected once.

The sequenced sample was blood. The source is a woman in her forties or fifties with Graves' hyperthyroidism that later progressed to Graves' ophthalmopathy. This chain links TRBV6-1 with TRBJ1-2, with D perhaps TRBD1 (5 bases). In DNA form, the CDR3 reads TGTGCCAGCAGTGAAGGAGCCCGGGGGGGCTACACCTTC. It is translated as CASSEGARGGYTF.